Listed here are 15 T cell receptor beta chains from one sample, sequenced in a study of blood T cell repertoires in COVID-19. The protocol was immunoSEQ multiplex PCR, while the TCRdb copy is restricted to in-frame clones and leaves out a portion. Of around 180,000 clones listed, around 81% are singletons. Source material: peripheral blood. These receptors were obtained from a woman of 80 years or more with COVID-19, enrolled during active disease.

This clone appeared many times. The junction does not match germline at one end; this may be a read error. The chain joins TRBV7-7 to TRBJ2-1; 11 bases map to TRBD2. From germline, CDR1 is SSHAT and CDR2 FNYEAQ (reference sequence). The CDR3 is made up of 15 amino acids. The CDR3 is CASSSGLAAYNEQFF. The CDR3 DNA reads TGTGCTAGCAGCTCGGGACTAGCGGCCTACAATGAGCAGTTCTTC.

V and J are TRBV6-5 and TRBJ1-1; TRBD1 might be the D (5 bases). The CDR3 contains 12 residues. Per the germline V gene, CDR1 is MNHEY and CDR2 is SVGAGI. V lost 6 bases, J lost 4 bases, and 9 bases lay in between. The CDR3 DNA follows: TGTGCCAGCAGGCGGGGGGGCACTGAAGCTTTCTTT. It translates to CASRRGGTEAFF.

The chain combines TRBV27 with TRBJ1-1; the D gene is possibly TRBD1 (6 bases). CDR1 is MNHEY and CDR2 is SMNVEV in the germline V gene (reference sequence). This CDR3 comprises 15 residues. V lost 4 bases and J lost 2, with 14 bases in between. This CDR3 reads CASSSLPGVNTEAFF. The CDR3 DNA follows: TGTGCCAGCAGTTCTCTACCAGGGGTTAACACTGAAGCTTTCTTT.

The chain joins TRBV14 to TRBJ2-3, with D maybe TRBD2 (6 bases). CDR1 SGHDN and CDR2 FVKESK come from the germline V gene. Trimming shortened V by 4 bases and J by 1 base, and 15 bases separated the two germline ends. This CDR3 is 16 amino acids long. This CDR3 is CASSRGLFRGTDTQYF. CDR3 nucleotide sequence: TGTGCCAGCAGCCGGGGACTTTTTCGGGGCACAGATACGCAGTATTTT.

This chain joins TRBV25-1 and TRBJ1-1; 7 nucleotides align to TRBD1. CDR3 length: 15 residues. Germline assignment: CDR1 MGHDK and CDR2 SYGVNS. With V trimmed by 3 bases and J by 6 bases, 10 bases remained unmatched. Here the CDR3 DNA reads TGTGCCAGCAGTGATCGCAGGGGACAGTCCTCTGAAGCTTTCTTT. Protein sequence: CASSDRRGQSSEAFF.

This chain links TRBV5-1 with TRBJ2-2; perhaps TRBD1 as D (5 bases). V lost 4 bases, J lost 1 base, and 8 bases lay in between. The V gene's germline CDR1 is SGHRS and CDR2 YFSETQ. The CDR3 consists of 14 residues. The CDR3 reads CASSVGVNTGELFF. As DNA, the CDR3 is TGCGCCAGCAGCGTAGGGGTGAACACCGGGGAGCTGTTTTTT.

This chain joins TRBV19 and TRBJ1-5, with TRBD1 as a possible D gene (5 bases). The germline V and J ends were trimmed by 3 bases and 4 bases, with 10 bases remaining between them. CDR3 length equals 14 residues. Germline V CDR1 and CDR2: LNHDA, SQIVND (reference sequence). The CDR3 here is CASSIDSRNQPQHF. The CDR3 coding sequence is TGTGCCAGTAGTATTGACAGCCGAAATCAGCCCCAGCATTTT.

This chain joins TRBV6-5 and TRBJ1-5, with TRBD1 identical over 7 bases. The CDR3 is 14 amino acids. The V gene's germline CDR1 is MNHEY and CDR2 SVGAGI. The V segment lost 0 bases and the J segment 13 bases; nucleotides outside the gene matches: 9. The DNA for the CDR3 is TGTGCCAGCAGTTACTCCAGGGGGGACAGCAAACAGCATTTT. Protein sequence: CASSYSRGDSKQHF.

The CDR3 spells CAISQGGNTIYF. The CDR3 nucleotides read TGTGCCATCAGCCAGGGGGGAAACACCATATATTTT. The genes are TRBV10-3 and TRBJ1-3; tentatively, D is TRBD1 (6 bases). The CDR3 length is 12 residues. V lost 6 bases and J 4 bases, leaving 7 bases between the germline ends. Germline CDR1 is ENHRY and CDR2 is SYGVKD.

This clone has more than one count but fewer than ten. The genes are TRBV7-2 and TRBJ2-7; maybe TRBD2 (5 bases). There are 15 residues in the CDR3. V was clipped by 3 bases and J by 2 bases, with 14 bases between them. The germline CDR1 and CDR2 sequences are SGHTA and FQGNSA. Written as DNA, the CDR3 is TGTGCCAGCAGCTTTAGCGACGCGCAAGCCTACGAGCAGTACTTC. It specifies CASSFSDAQAYEQYF.

The V and J genes are TRBV28 and TRBJ2-3, with 8 bases aligning to TRBD2. The CDR3 has 12 residues. J gave up 10 bases and V 4 bases, and 4 bases lay outside the gene matches. Germline V gene sequence: CDR1 MDHEN, CDR2 SYDVKM. The CDR3 spells CASSYREGPQYF. DNA of the CDR3: TGTGCCAGCAGTTACCGGGAGGGGCCGCAGTATTTT.

The chain joins TRBV5-1 to TRBJ1-2, with 11 bases lining up with TRBD1. V was clipped by 4 bases and J by 0 bases; unmatched bases: 11. The germline V gene has CDR1 SGHRS and CDR2 YFSETQ. CDR3 length equals 18 residues. The CDR3 spells CASSPDRGQGLANYGYTF. CDR3 bases: TGCGCCAGCAGCCCGGACAGGGGGCAGGGTTTAGCTAACTATGGCTACACCTTC.

The chain couples TRBV19 to TRBJ1-1, with D unresolved. This CDR3 spans 13 amino acids. V was trimmed by 6 bases and J by 0 bases, leaving 8 bases between them. Germline lookup yields CDR1 LNHDA and CDR2 SQIVND (reference sequence). CDR3 residues: CASSLTVNTEAFF. The CDR3, as DNA: TGTGCCAGTAGCCTAACAGTGAACACTGAAGCTTTCTTT. The full variable domain, its missing parts supplied by reference TRBV19 and TRBJ1-1, is DGGITQSPKYLFRKEGQNVTLSCEQNLNHDAMYWYRQDPGQGLRLIYYSQIVNDFQKGDIAEGYSVSREKKESFPLTVTSAQKNPTAFYLCASSLTVNTEAFFGQGTRLTVV.

The chain couples TRBV7-3 to TRBJ2-2, with a weak D call TRBD1 (7 bases). Germline assignment: CDR1 SGHTA and CDR2 FQGTGA. CDR3 length: 18 residues. V was cut by 1 base and J by 0 bases, with 15 bases left in between. The CDR3 sequence: CASSLISTGDSNTGELFF. CDR3 in DNA: TGTGCCAGCAGCTTAATATCCACAGGGGACTCGAACACCGGGGAGCTGTTTTTT. Filled out from reference TRBV7-3 and TRBJ2-2, the complete variable domain reads GAGVSQTPSNKVTEKGKYVELRCDPISGHTALYWYRQSLGQGPEFLIYFQGTGAADDSGLPNDRFFAVRPEGSVSTLKIQRTERGDSAVYLCASSLISTGDSNTGELFFGEGSRLTVL.

Remarks on this clone: Different DNA sequences within this sample yield the same CDR3. The chain couples TRBV9 to TRBJ1-2; D remains unclear. This CDR3 has 12 residues. The V gene's germline CDR1 is SGDLS and CDR2 YYNGEE. Trimming took off 0 bases at V and 5 bases at J, with 5 bases between the two ends. The CDR3 loop is CASSVDSYGYTF. The DNA of the CDR3 is TGTGCCAGCAGCGTAGACTCGTATGGCTACACCTTC.